This T cell receptor beta chain comes out of a study of cytomegalovirus exposure and HLA in healthy donors. Per the germline V gene, CDR1 is SGHDN and CDR2 is FVKESK. CDR3 length equals 17 residues. Losses at the gene ends were 4 bases for V and 3 bases for J; bases not matched to a gene: 12. The primer mix had 60 Vbeta and 13 Jbeta primers. Data came from immunoSEQ multiplex PCR; TCRdb stores just in-frame clones and leaves some out. Of around 130,000 clones listed, around 70% are singletons. What was sequenced was PBMCs. The clonotype was recovered from a human donor in good health. The chain couples TRBV14 to TRBJ1-2, with 9 bases identical to TRBD1. CDR3 in amino acids: CASSPRPGQGGDYGYTF. The CDR3 nucleotides read TGTGCCAGCAGCCCCCGCCCGGGACAGGGAGGTGACTATGGCTACACCTTC. Looking up the rest from reference TRBV14 and TRBJ1-2 gives the full variable domain: EAGVTQFPSHSVIEKGQTVTLRCDPISGHDNLYWYRRVMGKEIKFLLHFVKESKQDESGMPNNRFLAERTGGTYSTLKVQPAELEDSGVYFCASSPRPGQGGDYGYTFGSGTRLTVV.